A single sample is the source of the 18 T cell receptor beta chains below, sequenced in a study of blood T cell repertoires in COVID-19. Repertoires were generated with immunoSEQ multiplex PCR, while TCRdb's copy carries only in-frame clones and drops some. The table lists 180,000 or so clones, approximately 82% of them singletons. The sequenced sample was peripheral blood. These receptors were collected from a human donor with acute or convalescent COVID-19. The donor label of this sample is uncertain.

The rearrangement uses TRBV29-1 and TRBJ2-4, with D maybe TRBD1 (5 bases). Germline values: CDR1 SQVTM, CDR2 ANQGSEA. Trimming pared 7 bases from V and 0 bases from J, leaving 10 bases between. This CDR3 contains 13 residues. For the CDR3, the DNA is TGCAGCGCCGGACACGGAGCCAAAAACATTCAGTACTTC. This codes for CSAGHGAKNIQYF.

The chain uses TRBV10-2 and TRBJ2-7; 9 bases align to TRBD2. This CDR3 has 14 amino acids. J was trimmed by 5 bases and V by 2 bases; bases with no gene match: 4. Germline lookup yields CDR1 WSHSY and CDR2 SAAADI. The CDR3 region has the DNA TGCGCCAGCAGTGAGATTAGCGGGAGTCACGAGCAGTACTTC. Its translation is CASSEISGSHEQYF.

This clone was seen a single time. CDR3 in DNA: TGTGCCAGCGGGAGGAGCTCCTACAATGAGCAGTTCTTC. Protein product: CASGRSSYNEQFF. The chain has TRBV2 and TRBJ2-1, with D perhaps TRBD2 (6 bases). CDR3 length: 13 amino acids. The germline CDR1 and CDR2 sequences are SNHLY and FYNNEI. V lost 8 bases, J lost 0 bases, and 8 bases lay in between. The complete variable domain, with remaining parts taken from reference TRBV2 and TRBJ2-1, reads EPEVTQTPSHQVTQMGQEVILRCVPISNHLYFYWYRQILGQKVEFLVSFYNNEISEKSEIFDDQFSVERPDGSNFTLKIRSTKLEDSAMYFCASGRSSYNEQFFGPGTRLTVL.

J is TRBJ2-7 and V is TRBV28; 12 bases are shared with TRBD2. The CDR3 is 18 amino acids. J gave up 0 bases and V 6 bases, and 12 bases lay outside the gene matches. From germline, CDR1 is MDHEN and CDR2 SYDVKM. CDR3 residues: CASSQPPGLAGFSYEQYF. DNA of the CDR3: TGTGCCAGCAGCCAACCGCCGGGACTAGCGGGTTTCTCCTACGAGCAGTACTTC. Full variable domain (remainder filled in from reference TRBV28 and TRBJ2-7): DVKVTQSSRYLVKRTGEKVFLECVQDMDHENMFWYRQDPGLGLRLIYFSYDVKMKEKGDIPEGYSVSREKKERFSLILESASTNQTSMYLCASSQPPGLAGFSYEQYFGPGTRLTVT.

V is TRBV6-6 and J is TRBJ2-7; 10 bases match TRBD1. The CDR3 covers 15 residues. V shed 5 bases, J shed 2 bases, and the junction held 6 bases outside the gene matches. Per the germline V gene, CDR1 is MNHNY and CDR2 is SVGAGI (reference sequence). CDR3 sequence reads: CASSGDRGLPYEQYF. CDR3 nucleotide sequence: TGTGCCAGCAGTGGAGACAGGGGGCTCCCCTACGAGCAGTACTTC.

The gene calls are TRBV6-5 and TRBJ1-2; TRBD1 aligns across 7 bases. Trimming at V came to 9 bases and at J to 4 bases, leaving 2 bases not matched to a gene. The CDR3 runs 11 residues. Looked up from germline, CDR1 is MNHEY and CDR2 is SVGAGI. The CDR3 loop is CASDRAYGYTF. The DNA for the CDR3 is TGTGCCAGTGACAGGGCCTATGGCTACACCTTC.

The gene calls are TRBV18 and TRBJ1-1; D perhaps matches TRBD1 (5 bases). Germline CDR1 and CDR2: KGHSH and LQKENI. V dropped 6 bases and J dropped 2 bases, with 16 bases sitting between them. The CDR3 length is 15 residues. The CDR3 DNA reads TGTGCCAGCTCCGAAGGGGCTTGGTTCAACACTGAAGCTTTCTTT. Its protein product is CASSEGAWFNTEAFF. Full variable domain (rest looked up from reference TRBV18 and TRBJ1-1): NAGVMQNPRHLVRRRGQEARLRCSPMKGHSHVYWYRQLPEEGLKFMVYLQKENIIDESGMPKERFSAEFPKEGPSILRIQQVVRGDSAAYFCASSEGAWFNTEAFFGQGTRLTVV.

The chain combines TRBV5-1 with TRBJ2-1, with 12 bases fitting TRBD2. This CDR3 is 14 amino acids long. Per germline, CDR1 SGHRS and CDR2 YFSETQ. V dropped 4 bases and J dropped 7; count of bases not matched to a gene: 3. CDR3: CASSASGRGNEQFF. For the CDR3, the DNA is TGCGCCAGCAGCGCTAGCGGGAGGGGTAATGAGCAGTTCTTC.

This clone was seen only once. Different DNA sequences within this sample yield the same CDR3. The V gene is TRBV5-1, the J gene TRBJ2-7, with 8 bases lining up with TRBD2. Per the germline V gene, CDR1 is SGHRS and CDR2 is YFSETQ. After removal of 0 bases from V and 4 bases from J, the junction contained 9 bases not matched to a gene. The CDR3 consists of 16 residues. The CDR3 loop reads CASSLGRAGGSYEQYF. CDR3 nucleotides: TGCGCCAGCAGCTTGGGCCGGGCGGGAGGTTCTTACGAGCAGTACTTC.

The V call is TRBV7-9, the J call TRBJ2-5, with 9 bases identical to TRBD1. CDR3 size: 15 residues. The V gene end was trimmed by 5 bases and the J gene end by 5 bases; junction bases not matched to a gene: 9. Germline CDR1 is SEHNR and CDR2 is FQNEAQ (reference sequence). This CDR3 is CASSPDRGQRETQYF. The CDR3, as DNA: TGTGCCAGCAGCCCGGACAGGGGACAGAGGGAGACCCAGTACTTC.

This sequence joins TRBV3-1 (or the pseudogene TRBV3-2) and TRBJ2-1; TRBD2 matches at 11 bases. This CDR3 contains 15 residues. V gave up 6 bases and J gave up 4 bases; unmatched junction bases: 5. Germline V lookup: CDR1 LGHDT, CDR2 YNNKEL (reference sequence). The CDR3 protein is CASSRTSGYYNEQFF. The CDR3 nucleotides read TGTGCCAGCAGTCGGACTAGCGGGTATTACAATGAGCAGTTCTTC.

This chain links TRBV27 with TRBJ2-7, with 8 positions matching TRBD1. Germline CDR1 reads MNHEY; CDR2 reads SMNVEV (reference sequence). The CDR3 spans 16 residues. After removal of 1 base from V and 3 bases from J, the junction contained 8 bases not matched to a gene. The CDR3 bases are TGTGCCAGCAGTTTATACGGGGACAGGCTAAACTACGAGCAGTACTTC. It codes for CASSLYGDRLNYEQYF.

This sequence joins TRBV9 and TRBJ2-3; TRBD2 might be the D (6 bases). CDR3 size: 14 residues. CDR1 is SGDLS and CDR2 is YYNGEE in the germline V gene. Between the trimmed V and J ends, which lost 0 bases and 5 bases, there was a span of 10 bases. The CDR3 nucleotides are TGTGCCAGCAGCGTAGTTTCAGCGGGAGATACGCAGTATTTT. Protein product: CASSVVSAGDTQYF.

The chain joins TRBV4-2 to TRBJ2-5; a weak D match, TRBD2 (6 bases). V gave up 0 bases and J gave up 5 bases, with 13 bases separating them. From germline, CDR1 is LGHNA and CDR2 YNFKEQ. The CDR3 spans 15 residues. The CDR3 nucleotides read TGTGCCAGCAGCCAAGAGGGGACTCCTCGGGAGACCCAGTACTTC. Translating gives CASSQEGTPRETQYF.

The rearrangement joins TRBV19 to TRBJ2-5; D ambiguous. The CDR3 is 14 amino acids. The ends were cut back, 4 bases at V and 1 base at J, with 10 bases in the middle. CDR1 and CDR2 from the germline V gene are LNHDA and SQIVND (reference sequence). CDR3 bases: TGTGCCAGTAGTACATACAGCCCCCAAGAGACCCAGTACTTC. Protein: CASSTYSPQETQYF.

The sample holds one count of this clone. The gene calls are TRBV6-5 and TRBJ2-2; 9 positions agree with TRBD2. The CDR3 covers 16 residues. Germline CDR1 is MNHEY and CDR2 is SVGAGI. V dropped 0 bases and J dropped 6; count of bases not matched to a gene: 5. The CDR3 spells CASSYSAGGFAGELFF. The CDR3 DNA is TGTGCCAGCAGTTACTCAGCGGGAGGATTCGCCGGGGAGCTGTTTTTT.

CDR3 sequence: CASSKGRNLGLADDYEQYF. CDR3 coding DNA: TGTGCCAGCAGCAAAGGACGGAACTTAGGACTAGCGGACGACTACGAGCAGTACTTC. This chain uses TRBV21-1 with TRBJ2-7; TRBD2, as called in the table, went unchecked against the DNA. TRBV21-1 is tagged as a pseudogene. This CDR3 region has 19 residues.

This clone was found once. The V gene is TRBV10-3, the J gene TRBJ1-3, with D hard to call. From germline, CDR1 is ENHRY and CDR2 SYGVKD. The CDR3 length is 13 residues. V was trimmed by 10 bases and J by 0 bases, leaving 10 bases between them. The DNA for the CDR3 is TGTGCCAACTCGGCAGGCTCTGGAAACACCATATATTTT. It is translated as CANSAGSGNTIYF.